This TCR beta chain was recovered during a study of CD8 T cells in ankylosing spondylitis. General study points: What appeared characteristic of ankylosing spondylitis blood was a TCR beta motif of fewer than ten highly homologous variants. There was reportedly significant enrichment of clones that were disease-linked in matched ankylosing spondylitis synovial fluid.

This clonotype was detected many times. Its target is unknown. 5'-RACE, quantitative and with molecular barcodes, yielded the TCR beta libraries. Each CDR3 protein is one row after TCRdb ran MiXCR on the 5' RACE reads. The profile shows 160,000 or so distinct CDR3 sequences, 9.8% of them singletons. Unmatched junction bases numbered 6, after V lost 4 bases and J lost 9 bases. This CDR3 has 15 amino acids. Germline V CDR1 and CDR2: SGHDN, FVKESK. The sample comprised blood, either unsorted or a sorted T cell fraction (not recorded which). The chain recombines TRBV14 with TRBJ1-6; TRBD1 agrees at 10 bases. The sequence derives from a female donor with ankylosing spondylitis or in good health (not recorded which). The CDR3 sequence is CASSLGQGFRSPLHF. CDR3 coding DNA: TGTGCCAGCAGCCTGGGACAGGGGTTTCGTTCACCCCTCCACTTT.